A single sample is the source of the 4 T cell receptor beta chains below, sequenced in a study of blood T cell repertoires in COVID-19. Clones were sequenced by immunoSEQ multiplex PCR, and TCRdb holds only the in-frame ones, with some missing. The data show about 240,000 clones, with 83% seen just once and about 3.8% held by the top ten. Material for sequencing was PBMCs or T cells enriched from blood (not recorded which). These receptors originate from a woman between 35 and 50 years old who had been exposed to COVID-19.

The chain recombines TRBV18 with TRBJ1-2; 7 nucleotides align to TRBD1. There are 15 residues in the CDR3. J was trimmed by 5 bases and V by 4 bases; bases with no gene match: 10. Germline V gene sequence: CDR1 KGHSH, CDR2 LQKENI. The CDR3 nucleotides are TGTGCCAGCTCACAACTCAGGGGGTTGGATTATGGCTACACCTTC. Translation: CASSQLRGLDYGYTF.

The chain couples TRBV16 to TRBJ2-1; D is possibly TRBD2 (6 bases). V was cut by 2 bases and J by 8 bases, with 10 bases left in between. Germline loops: CDR1 KGHSY, CDR2 FQNENV. The CDR3 has 13 amino acids. The CDR3 sequence is CASSQPGDYEQFF. CDR3 nucleotides: TGTGCCAGCAGCCAACCGGGGGACTATGAGCAGTTCTTC.

This chain connects TRBV14 to TRBJ2-2; 8 nucleotides line up with TRBD1. CDR3 length: 16 residues. V shed 6 bases, J shed 1 base, and the junction held 7 bases outside the gene matches. The V gene's germline CDR1 is SGHDN and CDR2 FVKESK. The CDR3 loop is CASRLTGARNTGELFF. The CDR3 nucleotides are TGTGCCAGCAGATTGACAGGGGCCCGGAACACCGGGGAGCTGTTTTTT. Complete variable domain (other parts from reference TRBV14 and TRBJ2-2): EAGVTQFPSHSVIEKGQTVTLRCDPISGHDNLYWYRRVMGKEIKFLLHFVKESKQDESGMPNNRFLAERTGGTYSTLKVQPAELEDSGVYFCASRLTGARNTGELFFGEGSRLTVL.

The chain combines TRBV12-5 with TRBJ2-7; tentatively, D is TRBD2 (6 bases). Looked up from germline, CDR1 is LGHNT and CDR2 is FRNRAP. CDR3 length equals 16 residues. The V end lost 6 bases, the J end lost 0 bases, and 18 bases lay between the germline ends. DNA of the CDR3: TGTGCTAGTGGGTGGCTCGGGGGACCTAGCTCCTACGAGCAGTACTTC. Its protein is CASGWLGGPSSYEQYF. The full variable domain, with the rest looked up from reference TRBV12-5 and TRBJ2-7, is DARVTQTPRHKVTEMGQEVTMRCQPILGHNTVFWYRQTMMQGLELLAYFRNRAPLDDSGMPKDRFSAEMPDATLATLKIQPSEPRDSAVYFCASGWLGGPSSYEQYFGPGTRLTVT.